This TCR beta chain comes out of a study of response to subunit inactivated influenza vaccine. Study results and limitations: Authors suggested few new T cells are recruited by each seasonal influenza vaccination.

TCRdb re-called the RT-PCR reads with MiXCR, one entry per CDR3 protein. The data contain under 550,000 distinct CDR3 sequences, about 8% of them singletons. V was cut by 0 bases and J by 0 bases, with 34 bases left in between. Germline assignment: CDR1 PRHDT and CDR2 FYEKMQ (reference sequence). There are 24 residues in the CDR3. This clonotype was detected many times. Its antigen is unidentified. Specimen: PBMCs from blood, collected around 25 months after vaccination. The gene calls are TRBV13 and TRBJ2-3, with D maybe TRBD2 (5 bases). The source is a man aged 45 to 70 who received an inactivated influenza vaccine. CDR3 amino acids: CASSLGPSEGDDYLGLASTDTQYF. The CDR3 DNA reads as TGTGCCAGCAGCTTAGGCCCATCCGAGGGCGATGATTACCTTGGGTTGGCTAGCACAGATACGCAGTATTTT.